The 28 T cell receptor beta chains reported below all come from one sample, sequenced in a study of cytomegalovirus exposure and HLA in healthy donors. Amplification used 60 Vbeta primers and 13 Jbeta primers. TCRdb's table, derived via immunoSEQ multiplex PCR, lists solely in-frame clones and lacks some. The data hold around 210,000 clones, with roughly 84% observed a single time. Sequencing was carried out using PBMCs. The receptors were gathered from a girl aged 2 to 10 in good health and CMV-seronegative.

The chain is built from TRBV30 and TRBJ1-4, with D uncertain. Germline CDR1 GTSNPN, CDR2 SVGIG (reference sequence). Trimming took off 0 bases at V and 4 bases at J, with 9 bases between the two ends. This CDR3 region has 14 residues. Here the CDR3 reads CAWSVLSGNEKLFF. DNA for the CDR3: TGTGCCTGGAGTGTACTCAGCGGTAATGAAAAACTGTTTTTT.

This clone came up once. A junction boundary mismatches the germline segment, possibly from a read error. The CDR3 loop reads CDSSETGGNEKLFF. CDR3 nucleotides: TGTGACAGCAGTGAAACTGGGGGCAATGAAAAACTGTTTTTT. The V gene is TRBV6-1, the J gene TRBJ1-4; tentatively, D is TRBD1 (6 bases). From germline, CDR1 is MNHNS and CDR2 SASEGT. CDR3 length: 14 residues.

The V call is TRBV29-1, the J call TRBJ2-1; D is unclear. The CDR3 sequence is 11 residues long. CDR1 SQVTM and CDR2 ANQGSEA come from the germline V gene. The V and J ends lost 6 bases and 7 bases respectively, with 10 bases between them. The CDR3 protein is CSVAGLNEQFF. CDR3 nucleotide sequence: TGCAGCGTAGCCGGGTTGAATGAGCAGTTCTTC.

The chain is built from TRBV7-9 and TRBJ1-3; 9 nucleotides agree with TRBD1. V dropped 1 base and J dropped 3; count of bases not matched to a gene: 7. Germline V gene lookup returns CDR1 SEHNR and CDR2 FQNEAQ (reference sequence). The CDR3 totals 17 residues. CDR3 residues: CASSLVGTGTGGNTIYF. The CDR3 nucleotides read TGTGCCAGCAGCTTAGTCGGGACAGGGACGGGTGGAAACACCATATATTTT.

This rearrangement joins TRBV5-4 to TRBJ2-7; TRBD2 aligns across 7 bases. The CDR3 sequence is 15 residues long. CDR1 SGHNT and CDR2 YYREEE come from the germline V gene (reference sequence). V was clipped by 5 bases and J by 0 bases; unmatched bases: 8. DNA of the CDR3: TGTGCCAGCAGGAGAGCGGGGCTCAGCTCCTACGAGCAGTACTTC. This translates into CASRRAGLSSYEQYF. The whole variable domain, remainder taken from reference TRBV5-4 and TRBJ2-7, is ETGVTQSPTHLIKTRGQQVTLRCSSQSGHNTVSWYQQALGQGPQFIFQYYREEENGRGNFPPRFSGLQFPNYSSELNVNALELDDSALYLCASRRAGLSSYEQYFGPGTRLTVT.

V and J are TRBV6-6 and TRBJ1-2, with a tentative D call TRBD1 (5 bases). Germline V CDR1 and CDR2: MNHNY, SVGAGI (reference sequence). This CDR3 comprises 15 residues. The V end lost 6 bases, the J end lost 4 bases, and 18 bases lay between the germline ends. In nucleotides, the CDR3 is TGTGCCAGCAGCCCCGACAGTGGAGGGCTCTATGGCTACACCTTC. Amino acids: CASSPDSGGLYGYTF.

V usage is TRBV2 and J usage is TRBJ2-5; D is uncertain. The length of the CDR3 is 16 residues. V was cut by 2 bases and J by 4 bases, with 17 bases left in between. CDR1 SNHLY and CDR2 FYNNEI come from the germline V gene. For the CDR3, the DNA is TGTGCCAGCAGTGAATCTCGGTTCATAGAAGCAGAGACCCAGTACTTC. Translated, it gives CASSESRFIEAETQYF.

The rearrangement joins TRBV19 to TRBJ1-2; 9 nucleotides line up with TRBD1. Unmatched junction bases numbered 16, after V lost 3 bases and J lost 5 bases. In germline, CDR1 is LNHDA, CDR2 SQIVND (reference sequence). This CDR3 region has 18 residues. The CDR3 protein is CASSIQGTGRAAVYGYTF. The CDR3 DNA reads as TGTGCCAGTAGTATCCAGGGGACAGGGCGCGCTGCCGTTTATGGCTACACCTTC.

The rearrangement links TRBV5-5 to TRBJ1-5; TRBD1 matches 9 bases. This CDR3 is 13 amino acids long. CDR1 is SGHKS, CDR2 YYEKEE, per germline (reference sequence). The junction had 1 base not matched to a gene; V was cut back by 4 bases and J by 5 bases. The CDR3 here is CASSRQGDQPQHF. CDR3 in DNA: TGTGCCAGCAGCCGACAGGGGGATCAGCCCCAGCATTTT. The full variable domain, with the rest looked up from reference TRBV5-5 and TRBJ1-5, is DAGVTQSPTHLIKTRGQQVTLRCSPISGHKSVSWYQQVLGQGPQFIFQYYEKEERGRGNFPDRFSARQFPNYSSELNVNALLLGDSALYLCASSRQGDQPQHFGDGTRLSIL.

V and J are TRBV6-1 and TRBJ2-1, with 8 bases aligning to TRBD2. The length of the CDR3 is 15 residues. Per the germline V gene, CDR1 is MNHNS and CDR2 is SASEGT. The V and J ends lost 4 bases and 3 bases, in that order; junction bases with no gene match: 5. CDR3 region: CASSAGTRGYNEQFF. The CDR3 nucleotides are TGTGCCAGCAGTGCCGGGACTAGAGGCTACAATGAGCAGTTCTTC.

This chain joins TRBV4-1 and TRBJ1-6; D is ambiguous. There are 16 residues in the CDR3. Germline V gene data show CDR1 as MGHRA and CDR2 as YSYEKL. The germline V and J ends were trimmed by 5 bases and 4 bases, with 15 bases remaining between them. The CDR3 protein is CASSSSRGRYNSPLHF. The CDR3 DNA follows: TGCGCCAGCAGCTCAAGCCGGGGTAGATATAATTCACCCCTCCACTTT.

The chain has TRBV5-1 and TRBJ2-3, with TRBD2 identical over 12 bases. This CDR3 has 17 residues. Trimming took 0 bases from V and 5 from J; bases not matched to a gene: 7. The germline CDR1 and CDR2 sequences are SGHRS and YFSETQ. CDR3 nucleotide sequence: TGCGCCAGCAGCTTGGAACTAGCGGGAGGCCTGCGAGATACGCAGTATTTT. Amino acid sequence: CASSLELAGGLRDTQYF.

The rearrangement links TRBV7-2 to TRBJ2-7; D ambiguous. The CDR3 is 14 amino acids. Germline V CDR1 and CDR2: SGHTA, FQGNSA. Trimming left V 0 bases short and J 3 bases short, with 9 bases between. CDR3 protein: CASSLALAVYEQYF. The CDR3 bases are TGTGCCAGCAGCTTAGCGTTGGCAGTCTACGAGCAGTACTTC.

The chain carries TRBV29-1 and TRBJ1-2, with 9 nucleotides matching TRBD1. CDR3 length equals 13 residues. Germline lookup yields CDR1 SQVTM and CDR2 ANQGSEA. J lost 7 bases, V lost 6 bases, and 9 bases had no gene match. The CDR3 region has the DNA TGCAGCGTGGTGGACAGGGGCTGGCGTGGCTACACCTTC. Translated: CSVVDRGWRGYTF.

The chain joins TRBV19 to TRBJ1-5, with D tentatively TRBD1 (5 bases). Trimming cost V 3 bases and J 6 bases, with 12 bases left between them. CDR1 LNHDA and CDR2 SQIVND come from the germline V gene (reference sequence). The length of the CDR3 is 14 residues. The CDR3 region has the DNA TGTGCCAGTAGTATCTGGCAGGGCCGTCAGCCCCAGCATTTT. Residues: CASSIWQGRQPQHF. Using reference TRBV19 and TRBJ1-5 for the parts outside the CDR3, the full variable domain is DGGITQSPKYLFRKEGQNVTLSCEQNLNHDAMYWYRQDPGQGLRLIYYSQIVNDFQKGDIAEGYSVSREKKESFPLTVTSAQKNPTAFYLCASSIWQGRQPQHFGDGTRLSIL.

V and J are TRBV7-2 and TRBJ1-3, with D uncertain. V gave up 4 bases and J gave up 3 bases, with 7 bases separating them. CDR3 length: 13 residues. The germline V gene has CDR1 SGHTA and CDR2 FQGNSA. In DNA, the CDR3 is TGTGCCAGCAGCTCCCTTAATGGAAACACCATATATTTT. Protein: CASSSLNGNTIYF. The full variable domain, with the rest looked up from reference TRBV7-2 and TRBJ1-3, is GAGVSQSPSNKVTEKGKDVELRCDPISGHTALYWYRQSLGQGLEFLIYFQGNSAPDKSGLPSDRFSAERTGGSVSTLTIQRTQQEDSAVYLCASSSLNGNTIYFGEGSWLTVV.

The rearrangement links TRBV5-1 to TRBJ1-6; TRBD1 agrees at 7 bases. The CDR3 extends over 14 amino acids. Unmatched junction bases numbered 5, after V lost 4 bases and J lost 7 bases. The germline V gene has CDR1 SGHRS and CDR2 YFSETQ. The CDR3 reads CASSPDRRNSPLHF. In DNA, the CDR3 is TGCGCCAGCAGCCCGGACAGGCGGAATTCACCCCTCCACTTT.

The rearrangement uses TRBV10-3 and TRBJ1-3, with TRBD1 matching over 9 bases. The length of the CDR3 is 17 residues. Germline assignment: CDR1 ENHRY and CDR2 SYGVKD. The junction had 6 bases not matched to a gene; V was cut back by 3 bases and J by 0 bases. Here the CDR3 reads CAISEWDRVHSGNTIYF. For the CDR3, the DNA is TGTGCCATCAGTGAATGGGACAGGGTTCACTCTGGAAACACCATATATTTT.

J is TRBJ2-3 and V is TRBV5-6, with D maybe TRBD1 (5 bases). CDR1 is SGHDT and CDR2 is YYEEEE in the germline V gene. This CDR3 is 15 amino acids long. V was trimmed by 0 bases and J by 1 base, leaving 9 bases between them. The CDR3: CASSLGRAGTDTQYF. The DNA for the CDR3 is TGTGCCAGCAGCTTGGGCAGGGCGGGCACAGATACGCAGTATTTT.

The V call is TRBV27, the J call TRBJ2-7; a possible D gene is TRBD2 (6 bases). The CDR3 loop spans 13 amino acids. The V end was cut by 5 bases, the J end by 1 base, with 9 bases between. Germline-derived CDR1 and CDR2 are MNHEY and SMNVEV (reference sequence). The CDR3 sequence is CASSSGLSYEQYF. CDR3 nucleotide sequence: TGTGCCAGCAGTAGCGGGCTATCCTACGAGCAGTACTTC.

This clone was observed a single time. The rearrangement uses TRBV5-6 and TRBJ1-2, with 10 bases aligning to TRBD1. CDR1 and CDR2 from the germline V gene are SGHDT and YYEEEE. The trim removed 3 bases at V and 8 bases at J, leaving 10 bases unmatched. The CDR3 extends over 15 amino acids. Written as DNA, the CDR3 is TGTGCCAGCAGCTACCCGACAGGGGGCGCGGAGGGCTACACCTTC. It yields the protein CASSYPTGGAEGYTF.

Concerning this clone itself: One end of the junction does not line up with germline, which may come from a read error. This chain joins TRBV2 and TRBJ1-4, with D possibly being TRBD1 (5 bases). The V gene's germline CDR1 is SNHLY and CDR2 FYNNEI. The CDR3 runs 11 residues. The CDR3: CASSRTGIRGF. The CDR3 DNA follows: TGTGCCAGCAGCCGTACAGGAATTAGGGGTTTT.

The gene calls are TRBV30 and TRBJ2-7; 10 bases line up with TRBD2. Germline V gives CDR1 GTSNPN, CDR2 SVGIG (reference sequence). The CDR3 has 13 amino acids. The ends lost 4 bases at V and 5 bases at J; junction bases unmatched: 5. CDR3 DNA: TGTGCCTGGAAAACTAGCGGGAATCACGAGCAGTACTTC. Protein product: CAWKTSGNHEQYF.

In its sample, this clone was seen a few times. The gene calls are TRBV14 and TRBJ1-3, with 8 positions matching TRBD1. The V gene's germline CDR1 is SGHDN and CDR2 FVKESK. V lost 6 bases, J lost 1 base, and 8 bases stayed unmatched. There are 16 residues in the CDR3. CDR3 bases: TGTGCCAGCAGTCAACAGGGGGGCCTGTCTGGAAACACCATATATTTT. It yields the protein CASSQQGGLSGNTIYF.

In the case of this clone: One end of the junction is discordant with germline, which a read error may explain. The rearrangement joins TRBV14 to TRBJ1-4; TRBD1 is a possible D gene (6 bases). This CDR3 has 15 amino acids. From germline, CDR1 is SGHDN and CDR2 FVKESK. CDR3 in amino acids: CASSLRQATNGKLLF. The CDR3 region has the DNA TGTGCCAGCAGCTTACGACAGGCAACTAATGGAAAACTGCTTTTT.

The DNA for the CDR3 is TGTGCAAGTCGCTTGCAGGACACGAACACTGAAGCTTTCTTT. Amino acids: CASRLQDTNTEAFF. J is TRBJ1-1 and V is TRBV12-2; the D call in the table, TRBD1, was not verified against the DNA. TRBV12-2 is tagged as a pseudogene. This CDR3 contains 14 residues.

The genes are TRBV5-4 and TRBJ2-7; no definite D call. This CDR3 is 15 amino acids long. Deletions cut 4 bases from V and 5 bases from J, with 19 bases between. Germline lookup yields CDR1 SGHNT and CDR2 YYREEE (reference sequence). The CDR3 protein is CASSPRLARNNEQYF. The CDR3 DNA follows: TGTGCCAGCAGCCCCCGGCTCGCCAGGAATAACGAGCAGTACTTC.

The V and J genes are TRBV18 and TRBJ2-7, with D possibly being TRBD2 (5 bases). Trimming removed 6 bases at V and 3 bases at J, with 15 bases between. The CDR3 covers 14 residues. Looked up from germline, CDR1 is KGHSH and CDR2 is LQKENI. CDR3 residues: CASSRGPGFYEQYF. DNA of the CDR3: TGTGCCAGCTCCCGGGGTCCCGGTTTCTACGAGCAGTACTTC.